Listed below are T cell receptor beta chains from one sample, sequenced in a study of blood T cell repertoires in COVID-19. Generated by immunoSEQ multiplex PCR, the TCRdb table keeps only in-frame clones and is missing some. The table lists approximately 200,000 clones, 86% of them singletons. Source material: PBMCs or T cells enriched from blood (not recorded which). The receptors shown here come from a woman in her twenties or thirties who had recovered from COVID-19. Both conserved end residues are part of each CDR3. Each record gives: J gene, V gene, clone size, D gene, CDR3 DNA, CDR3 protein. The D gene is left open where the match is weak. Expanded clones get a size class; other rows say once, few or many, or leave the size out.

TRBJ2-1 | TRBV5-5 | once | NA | TGTGCCAGCAGCCCAACGGGGAGGTCAAACAATGAGCAGTTCTTC | CASSPTGRSNNEQFF
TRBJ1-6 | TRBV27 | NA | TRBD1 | TGTGCCAGCAGCGAAACAGGGGGAAGTAATTCACCCCTCCACTTT | CASSETGGSNSPLHF
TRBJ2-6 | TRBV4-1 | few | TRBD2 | TGCGCCAGCAGCCAAGATCCGGGGCTAGCGGGAGACTCTGGGGCCAACGTCCTGACTTTC | CASSQDPGLAGDSGANVLTF
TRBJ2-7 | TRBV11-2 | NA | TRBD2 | TGTGCCAGCTCCCGAGGACTAGCCTATTCCTACGAGCAGTACTTC | CASSRGLAYSYEQYF
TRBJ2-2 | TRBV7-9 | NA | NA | TGTGCCAGCAGCTTAGACCCGGGAGAAAACGGGGAGCTGTTTTTT | CASSLDPGENGELFF
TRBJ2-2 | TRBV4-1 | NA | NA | TGCGCCAGCAGATACGACATGACCTACACCGGGGAGCTGTTTTTT | CASRYDMTYTGELFF
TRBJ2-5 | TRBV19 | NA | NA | TGTGCCAGTAGTACGTTACAGGGAGTCCAAGAGACCCAGTACTTC | CASSTLQGVQETQYF
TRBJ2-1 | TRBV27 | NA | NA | TGTGCCAGCAAAGGAAACATAGCGGAGCCCCCCCCAGGCAATGAGCAGTTCTTC | CASKGNIAEPPPGNEQFF
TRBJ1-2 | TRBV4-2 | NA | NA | TGTGCCAGCAGCCAACAAACAGCAGGGCCTTCCTATGGCTACACCTTC | CASSQQTAGPSYGYTF
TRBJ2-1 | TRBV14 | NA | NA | TGTGCCAGCAGCCAAGATCTGAGGAATGAGCAGTTCTTC | CASSQDLRNEQFF
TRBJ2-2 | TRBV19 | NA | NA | TGTGCCAGTATGCAGGGATGGGGGGCCGGGGAGCTGTTTTTT | CASMQGWGAGELFF
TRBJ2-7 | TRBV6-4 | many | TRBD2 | TGTGCCAGCGGAAAGCGGGGCTCCTCCTACGAGCAGTACTTC | CASGKRGSSYEQYF
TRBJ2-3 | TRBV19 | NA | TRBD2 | TGTGCCAGTAGTATAGATCTATCAACTAGCGGGGCTTACACAGATACGCAGTATTTT | CASSIDLSTSGAYTDTQYF
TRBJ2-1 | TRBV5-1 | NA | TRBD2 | TGCGCCAGCAGCACGGGACTAGCGACCTACAATGAGCAGTTCTTC | CASSTGLATYNEQFF
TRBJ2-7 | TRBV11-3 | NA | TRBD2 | TGTGCCAGCAGCTTAGGGACTAGGGACGAGCAGTACTTC | CASSLGTRDEQYF
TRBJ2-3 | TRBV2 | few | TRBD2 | TGTGCCAGAGGGACTAGCGGGAGCACAGATACGCAGTATTTT | CARGTSGSTDTQYF
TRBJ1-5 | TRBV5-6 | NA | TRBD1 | TGTGCCAGCAGCTTGGGTGACAGGGGGAATCAGCCCCAGCATTTT | CASSLGDRGNQPQHF
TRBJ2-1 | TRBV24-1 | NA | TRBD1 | TGTGCCACCAGTGTCCCAGGGGGCGAGCAGTTCTTC | CATSVPGGEQFF
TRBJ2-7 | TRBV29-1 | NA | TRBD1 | TGCAGCGCCGGACAGGGGGTCTCCTACGAGCAGTACTTC | CSAGQGVSYEQYF
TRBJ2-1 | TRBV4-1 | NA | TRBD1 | TGCGCCAGCAGCCAAAATGCCGCCGGGACAGGGACCTACAATGAGCAGTTCTTC | CASSQNAAGTGTYNEQFF
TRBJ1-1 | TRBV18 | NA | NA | TGTGCCAGCTCACCCAGGAACACTGAAGCTTTCTTT | CASSPRNTEAFF
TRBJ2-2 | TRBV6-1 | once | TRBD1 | TGTGCCAGTCTAACAGGGGAGTGGACCGGGGAGCTGTTTTTT | CASLTGEWTGELFF
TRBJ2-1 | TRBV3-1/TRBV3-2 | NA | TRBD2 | TGTGCCAGCAGCCAAGACAGGTTAGCGGGGTACAATGAGCAGTTCTTC | CASSQDRLAGYNEQFF
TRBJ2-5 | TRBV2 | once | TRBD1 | TGTGCCAGCAGTGATGGAGGCAGGGGGCGAGGGACCCAGTACTTC | CASSDGGRGRGTQYF
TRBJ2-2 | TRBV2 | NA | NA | TGTGCCAGCAGTGATCGGTACACCGGGGAGCTGTTTTTT | CASSDRYTGELFF
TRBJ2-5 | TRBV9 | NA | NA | TGTGCCAGCAGCGTAGGGCAGCAAGAGACCCAGTACTTC | CASSVGQQETQYF
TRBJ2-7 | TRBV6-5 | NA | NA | TGTGCCAGCAGTTACGCGGGCCCCCGCCTTGAGCAGTACTTC | CASSYAGPRLEQYF
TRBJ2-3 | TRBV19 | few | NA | TGTGCCAGTAGTACCCAGATGGCCCGGGGAGATACGCAGTATTTT | CASSTQMARGDTQYF
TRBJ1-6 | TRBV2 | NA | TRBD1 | TGTGCCAGCAGCCGGGACAGGGGGAATTCACCCCTCCACTTT | CASSRDRGNSPLHF
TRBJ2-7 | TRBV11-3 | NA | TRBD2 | TGTGCCAGCAGCTTAGAAGGGACTAGTGACGAGCAGTACTTC | CASSLEGTSDEQYF
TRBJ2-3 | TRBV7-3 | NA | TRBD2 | TGTGCCAGCAGCCACAAGGGGGCCCGTAGCGGGAGCGGCACAGATACGCAGTATTTT | CASSHKGARSGSGTDTQYF
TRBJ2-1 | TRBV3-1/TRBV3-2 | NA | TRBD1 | TGTGCCAGCAGCCCGAATCCTGACAGGGCAGAGGCTAACAATGAGCAGTTCTTC | CASSPNPDRAEANNEQFF
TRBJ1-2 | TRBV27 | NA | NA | TGTGCCAGCAGATTGGGGCCTCATGCTAATAACTATGGCTACACCTTC | CASRLGPHANNYGYTF
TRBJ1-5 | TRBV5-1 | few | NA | TGCGCCAGCAGCTTGGGCTCGACAGGCTCTGATCAGCCCCAGCATTTT | CASSLGSTGSDQPQHF
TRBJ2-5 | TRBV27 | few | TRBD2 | TGTGCCAGCAGTTTACGGTCTAGCGGGAGCGGAGAGACCCAGTACTTC | CASSLRSSGSGETQYF
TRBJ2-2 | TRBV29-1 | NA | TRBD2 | TGCAGCGTTAAAGGGACTAGCGGGAGGGCCGGTGGGACCGGGGAGCTGTTTTTT | CSVKGTSGRAGGTGELFF
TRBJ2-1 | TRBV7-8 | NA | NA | TGTGCCAGCAGATTGGAGGGGGAGCAGTTCTTC | CASRLEGEQFF
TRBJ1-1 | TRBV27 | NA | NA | TGTGCCAGCAGAGGAGCTGTGAACACTGAAGCTTTCTTT | CASRGAVNTEAFF
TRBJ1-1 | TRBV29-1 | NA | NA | TGCAGCGCCGGGGGGTTAGCAGGTCACACTGAAGCTTTCTTT | CSAGGLAGHTEAFF
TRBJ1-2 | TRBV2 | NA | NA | TGTGCCAGCAGCGTCGGGGAAGGTACGGACTATGGCTACACCTTC | CASSVGEGTDYGYTF
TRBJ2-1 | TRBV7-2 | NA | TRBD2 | TGTGCCAGCAGCCTATATCCCGTGGGTAGCGGGAGAGGTGATGAGCAGTTCTTC | CASSLYPVGSGRGDEQFF
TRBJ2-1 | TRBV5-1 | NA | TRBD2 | TGCGCCAGCAGCTTGGCTTTGACTAGCGGGACCTTAACCTACAATGAGCAGTTCTTC | CASSLALTSGTLTYNEQFF
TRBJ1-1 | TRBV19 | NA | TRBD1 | TGTGCCAGTAGTATAATAAGGCAGGGGGGCACTGAAGCTTTCTTT | CASSIIRQGGTEAFF
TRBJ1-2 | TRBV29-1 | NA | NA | TGCAGCGTCCAAACAGGGAGCTATGGCTACACCTTC | CSVQTGSYGYTF
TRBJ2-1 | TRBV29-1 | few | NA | TGCAGCGTTGAAAGCCTGACTAGCTCCTACAATGAGCAGTTCTTC | CSVESLTSSYNEQFF
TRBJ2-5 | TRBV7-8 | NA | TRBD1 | TGTGCCAGCAGCTTAGCGGGACAGGATCAGGAGACCCAGTACTTC | CASSLAGQDQETQYF
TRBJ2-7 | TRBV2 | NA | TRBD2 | TGTGCCAGCAGTGAGACTAGCGGGACCGTGCAGTACTTC | CASSETSGTVQYF
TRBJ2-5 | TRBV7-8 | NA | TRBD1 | TGTGCCAGCAGCCAGGGGGCAGAGACCCAGTACTTC | CASSQGAETQYF
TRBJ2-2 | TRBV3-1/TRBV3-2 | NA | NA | TGTGCCAGCAGCCACGTAAGAGGTGACACCGGGGAGCTGTTTTTT | CASSHVRGDTGELFF
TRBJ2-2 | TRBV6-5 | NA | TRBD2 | TGTGCCAGCAGCTTTAGCGGGAGCGGCACCGGGGAGCTGTTTTTT | CASSFSGSGTGELFF
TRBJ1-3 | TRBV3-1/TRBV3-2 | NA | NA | TGTGCCAGCAGCGTACAGGGACCTGGAAACACCATATATTTT | CASSVQGPGNTIYF
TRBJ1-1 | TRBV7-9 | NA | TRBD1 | TGTGCCAGCAGCTTGGGGACAGGGGAGGGTACTGAAGCTTTCTTT | CASSLGTGEGTEAFF
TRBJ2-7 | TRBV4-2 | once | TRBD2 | TGTGCCAGCAGCCAAGGGTTGGGCGGGAGACTTCTCGAGCAGTACTTC | CASSQGLGGRLLEQYF
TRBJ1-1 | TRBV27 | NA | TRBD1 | TGTGCCAGCAGTTTATTGGGGACAGGGGGCGCTTTGTCTGAAGCTTTCTTT | CASSLLGTGGALSEAFF
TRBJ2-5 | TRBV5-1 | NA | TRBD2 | TGCGCCAGCAGCCCCGGACTAGGGGAGACCCAGTACTTC | CASSPGLGETQYF